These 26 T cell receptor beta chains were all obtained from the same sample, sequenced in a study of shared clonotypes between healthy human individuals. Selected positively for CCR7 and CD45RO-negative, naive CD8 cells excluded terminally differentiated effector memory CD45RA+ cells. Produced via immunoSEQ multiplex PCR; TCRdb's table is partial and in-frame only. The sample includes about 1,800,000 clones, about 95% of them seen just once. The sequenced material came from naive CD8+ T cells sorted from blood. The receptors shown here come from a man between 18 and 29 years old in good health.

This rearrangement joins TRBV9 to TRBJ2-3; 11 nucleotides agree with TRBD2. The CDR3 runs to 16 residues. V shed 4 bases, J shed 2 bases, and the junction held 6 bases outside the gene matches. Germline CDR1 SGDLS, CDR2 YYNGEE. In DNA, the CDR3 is TGTGCCAGCAGCTTGAGACTAGCGGGGAACACAGATACGCAGTATTTT. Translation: CASSLRLAGNTDTQYF.

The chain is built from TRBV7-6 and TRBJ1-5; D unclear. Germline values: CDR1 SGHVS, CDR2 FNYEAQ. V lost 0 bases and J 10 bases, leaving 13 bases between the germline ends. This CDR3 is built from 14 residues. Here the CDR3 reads CASSLASLTEPQHF. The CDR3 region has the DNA TGTGCCAGCAGCTTAGCTAGCCTAACGGAACCCCAGCATTTT.

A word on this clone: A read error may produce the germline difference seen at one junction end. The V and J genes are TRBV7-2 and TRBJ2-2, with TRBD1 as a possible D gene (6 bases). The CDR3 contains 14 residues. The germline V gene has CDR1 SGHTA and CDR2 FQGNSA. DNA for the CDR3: TGCCAGCAGGGGCCGATTCGGGGATCCGGGGAGCTGTTTTTT. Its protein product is CQQGPIRGSGELFF.

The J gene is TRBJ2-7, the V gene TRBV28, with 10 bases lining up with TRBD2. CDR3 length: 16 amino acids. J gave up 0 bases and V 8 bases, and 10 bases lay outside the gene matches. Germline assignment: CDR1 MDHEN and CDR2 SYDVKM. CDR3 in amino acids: CASLLAGAPSSYEQYF. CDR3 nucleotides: TGTGCCAGCCTGCTAGCGGGGGCGCCGAGCTCCTACGAGCAGTACTTC.

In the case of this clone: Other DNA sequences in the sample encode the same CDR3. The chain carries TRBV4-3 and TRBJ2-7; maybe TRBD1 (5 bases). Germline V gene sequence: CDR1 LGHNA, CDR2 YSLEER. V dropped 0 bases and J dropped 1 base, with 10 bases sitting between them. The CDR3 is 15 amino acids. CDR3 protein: CASSQDRAGSYEQYF. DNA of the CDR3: TGCGCCAGCAGCCAAGATCGGGCAGGGTCCTACGAGCAGTACTTC.

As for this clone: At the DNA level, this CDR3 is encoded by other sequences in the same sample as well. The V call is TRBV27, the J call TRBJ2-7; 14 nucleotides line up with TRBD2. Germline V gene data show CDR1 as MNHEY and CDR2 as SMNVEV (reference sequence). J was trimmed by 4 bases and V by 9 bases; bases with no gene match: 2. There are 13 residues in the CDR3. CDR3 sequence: CASGLAGGYEQYF. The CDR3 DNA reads TGTGCCAGTGGACTAGCGGGAGGTTACGAGCAGTACTTC.

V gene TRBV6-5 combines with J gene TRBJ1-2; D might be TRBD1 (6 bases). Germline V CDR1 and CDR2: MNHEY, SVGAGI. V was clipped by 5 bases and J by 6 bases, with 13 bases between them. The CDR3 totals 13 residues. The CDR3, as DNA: TGTGCCAGCAGTCTGGCCCAGGGGAATGGCTACACCTTC. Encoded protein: CASSLAQGNGYTF.

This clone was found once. The CDR3 is CASSVAGEWETQYF. The CDR3 bases are TGCGCCAGCAGTGTGGCGGGAGAATGGGAGACCCAGTACTTC. The chain has TRBV10-1 and TRBJ2-5; TRBD2 aligns across 7 bases. CDR1 and CDR2 (germline): WNHNN, SYGVQD (reference sequence). The CDR3 runs 14 residues. Unmatched junction bases numbered 7, after V lost 4 bases and J lost 5 bases.

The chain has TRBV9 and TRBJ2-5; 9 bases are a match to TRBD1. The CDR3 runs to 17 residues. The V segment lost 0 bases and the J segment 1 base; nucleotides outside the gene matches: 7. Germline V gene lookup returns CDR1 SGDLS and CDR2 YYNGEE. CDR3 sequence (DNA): TGTGCCAGCAGCGTAGGTCCCGGGACAGGGCCCCAAGAGACCCAGTACTTC. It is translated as CASSVGPGTGPQETQYF.

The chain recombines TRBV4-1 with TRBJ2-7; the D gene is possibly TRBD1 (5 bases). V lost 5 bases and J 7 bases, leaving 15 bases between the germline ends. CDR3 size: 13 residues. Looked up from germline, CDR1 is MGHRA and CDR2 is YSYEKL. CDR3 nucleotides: TGCGCCAGCAGCTTACAGGTCGGCCTGGAGCAGTACTTC. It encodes CASSLQVGLEQYF.

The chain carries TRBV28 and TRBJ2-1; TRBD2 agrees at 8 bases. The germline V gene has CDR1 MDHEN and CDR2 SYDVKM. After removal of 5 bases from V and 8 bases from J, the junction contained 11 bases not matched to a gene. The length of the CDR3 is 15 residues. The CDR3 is CASSQPSGGGDEQFF. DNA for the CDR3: TGTGCCAGCAGTCAGCCAAGCGGGGGAGGCGATGAGCAGTTCTTC. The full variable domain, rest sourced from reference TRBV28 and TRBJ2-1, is DVKVTQSSRYLVKRTGEKVFLECVQDMDHENMFWYRQDPGLGLRLIYFSYDVKMKEKGDIPEGYSVSREKKERFSLILESASTNQTSMYLCASSQPSGGGDEQFFGPGTRLTVL.

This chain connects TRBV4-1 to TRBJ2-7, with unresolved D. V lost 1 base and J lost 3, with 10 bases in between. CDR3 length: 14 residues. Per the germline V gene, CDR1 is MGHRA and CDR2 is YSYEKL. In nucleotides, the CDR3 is TGCGCCAGCAGCCAAGTTGACACCATCTACGAGCAGTACTTC. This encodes CASSQVDTIYEQYF.

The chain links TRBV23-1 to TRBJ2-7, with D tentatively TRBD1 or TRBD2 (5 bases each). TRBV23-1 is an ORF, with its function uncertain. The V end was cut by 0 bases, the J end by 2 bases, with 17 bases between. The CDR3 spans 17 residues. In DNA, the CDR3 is TGCGCCAGCAGTCAATCGAGCTATGTGGGGGATACCTACGAGCAGTACTTC. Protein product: CASSQSSYVGDTYEQYF.

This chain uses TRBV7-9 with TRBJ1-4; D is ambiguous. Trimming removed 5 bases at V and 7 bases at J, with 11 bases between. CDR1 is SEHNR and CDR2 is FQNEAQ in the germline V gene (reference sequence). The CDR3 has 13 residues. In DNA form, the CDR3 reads TGTGCCAGCAGCCACGACCGCCCTGAAAAACTGTTTTTT. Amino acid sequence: CASSHDRPEKLFF.

The CDR3 DNA reads as TGCGCCAGCAGTAGAAACCAGGGAGAGACCCAGTACTTC. Its protein is CASSRNQGETQYF. V and J are TRBV10-2 and TRBJ2-5; D possibly corresponds to TRBD1 (5 bases). Germline assignment: CDR1 WSHSY and CDR2 SAAADI. The CDR3 sequence is 13 residues long. Deletions cut 5 bases from V and 4 bases from J, with 11 bases between.

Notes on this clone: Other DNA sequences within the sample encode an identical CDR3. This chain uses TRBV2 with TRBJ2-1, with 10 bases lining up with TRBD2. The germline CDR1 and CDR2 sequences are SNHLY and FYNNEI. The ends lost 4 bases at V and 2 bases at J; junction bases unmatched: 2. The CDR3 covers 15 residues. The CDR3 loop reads CASSAAGGPYNEQFF. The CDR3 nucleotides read TGTGCCAGCAGTGCAGCGGGGGGGCCCTACAATGAGCAGTTCTTC.

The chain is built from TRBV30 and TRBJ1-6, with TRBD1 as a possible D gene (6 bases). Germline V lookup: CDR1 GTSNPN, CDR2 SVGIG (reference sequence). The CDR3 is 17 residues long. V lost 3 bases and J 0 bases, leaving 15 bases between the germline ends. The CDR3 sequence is CAWRGRTESSYNSPLHF. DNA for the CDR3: TGTGCCTGGAGGGGCCGGACAGAATCCTCCTATAATTCACCCCTCCACTTT.

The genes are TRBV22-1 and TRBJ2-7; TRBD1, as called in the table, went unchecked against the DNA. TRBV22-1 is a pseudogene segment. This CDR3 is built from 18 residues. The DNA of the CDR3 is TGTCCTGGGAGCCCCCGACAGGGGGGGGCCCCAAGCTCCTACGAGCAGTACTTC. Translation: CPGSPRQGGAPSSYEQYF.

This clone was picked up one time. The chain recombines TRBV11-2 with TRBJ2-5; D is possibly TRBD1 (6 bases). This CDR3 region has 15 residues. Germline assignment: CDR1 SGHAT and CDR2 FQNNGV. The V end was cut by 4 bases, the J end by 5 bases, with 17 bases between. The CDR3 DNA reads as TGTGCCAGCAGCTGGGGCCCAGGGGAGAGGGAGACCCAGTACTTC. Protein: CASSWGPGERETQYF. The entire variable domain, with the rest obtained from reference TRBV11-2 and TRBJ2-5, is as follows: EAGVAQSPRYKIIEKRQSVAFWCNPISGHATLYWYQQILGQGPKLLIQFQNNGVVDDSQLPKDRFSAERLKGVDSTLKIQPAKLEDSAVYLCASSWGPGERETQYFGPGTRLLVL.

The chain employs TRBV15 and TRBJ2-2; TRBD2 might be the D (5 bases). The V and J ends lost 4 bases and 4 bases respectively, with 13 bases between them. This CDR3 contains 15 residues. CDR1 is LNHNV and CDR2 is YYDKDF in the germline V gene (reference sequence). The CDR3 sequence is CATSTPRVSTGELFF. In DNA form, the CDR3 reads TGTGCCACCAGCACCCCGCGGGTCAGCACCGGGGAGCTGTTTTTT.

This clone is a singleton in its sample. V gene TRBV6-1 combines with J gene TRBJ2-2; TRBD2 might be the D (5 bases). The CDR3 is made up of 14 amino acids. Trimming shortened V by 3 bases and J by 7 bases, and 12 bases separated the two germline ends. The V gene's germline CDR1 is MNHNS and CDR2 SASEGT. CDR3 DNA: TGTGCCAGCAGTGATGCCTACGAGGGCGGGGAGCTGTTTTTT. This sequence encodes CASSDAYEGGELFF.

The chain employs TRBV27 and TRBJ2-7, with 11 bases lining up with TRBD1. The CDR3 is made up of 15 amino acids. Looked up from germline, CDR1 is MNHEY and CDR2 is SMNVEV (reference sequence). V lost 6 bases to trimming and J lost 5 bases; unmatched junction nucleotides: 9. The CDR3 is CASSLPGQGVHEQYF. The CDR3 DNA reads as TGTGCCAGCAGCCTCCCGGGACAGGGGGTTCACGAGCAGTACTTC.

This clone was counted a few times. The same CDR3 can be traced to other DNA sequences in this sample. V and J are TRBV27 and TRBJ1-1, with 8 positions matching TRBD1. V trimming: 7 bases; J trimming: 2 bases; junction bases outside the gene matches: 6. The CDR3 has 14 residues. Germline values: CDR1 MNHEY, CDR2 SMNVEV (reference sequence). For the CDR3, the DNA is TGTGCCAGCACCCCGACAGGGGCTAACACTGAAGCTTTCTTT. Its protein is CASTPTGANTEAFF.

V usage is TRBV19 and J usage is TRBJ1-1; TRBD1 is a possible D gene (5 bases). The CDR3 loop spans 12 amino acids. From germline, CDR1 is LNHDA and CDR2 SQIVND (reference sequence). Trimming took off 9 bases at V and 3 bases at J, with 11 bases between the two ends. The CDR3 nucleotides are TGTGCCAGCAGGGATTGGGACACTGAAGCTTTCTTT. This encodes CASRDWDTEAFF. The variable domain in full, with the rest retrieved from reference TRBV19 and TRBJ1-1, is DGGITQSPKYLFRKEGQNVTLSCEQNLNHDAMYWYRQDPGQGLRLIYYSQIVNDFQKGDIAEGYSVSREKKESFPLTVTSAQKNPTAFYLCASRDWDTEAFFGQGTRLTVV.

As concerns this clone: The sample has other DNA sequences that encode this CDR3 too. The CDR3 DNA reads TGCGCCAGCAGCCAAGAGGCCTCCTACGAGCAGTACTTC. Amino acids: CASSQEASYEQYF. The chain uses TRBV4-1 and TRBJ2-7; D not certain. With 0 bases removed from V and 0 bases from J, the gap between germline ends came to 3 bases. The CDR3 is made up of 13 amino acids. Germline V CDR1 and CDR2: MGHRA, YSYEKL.

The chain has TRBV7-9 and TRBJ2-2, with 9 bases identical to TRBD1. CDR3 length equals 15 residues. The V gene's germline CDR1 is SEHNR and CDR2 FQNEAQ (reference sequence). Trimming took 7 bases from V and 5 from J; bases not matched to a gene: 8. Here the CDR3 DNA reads TGTGCCAGCACACCTAGGACAGGGGCAACCGGGGAGCTGTTTTTT. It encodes CASTPRTGATGELFF. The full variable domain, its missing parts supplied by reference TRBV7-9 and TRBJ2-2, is DTGVSQNPRHKITKRGQNVTFRCDPISEHNRLYWYRQTLGQGPEFLTYFQNEAQLEKSRLLSDRFSAERPKGSFSTLEIQRTEQGDSAMYLCASTPRTGATGELFFGEGSRLTVL.